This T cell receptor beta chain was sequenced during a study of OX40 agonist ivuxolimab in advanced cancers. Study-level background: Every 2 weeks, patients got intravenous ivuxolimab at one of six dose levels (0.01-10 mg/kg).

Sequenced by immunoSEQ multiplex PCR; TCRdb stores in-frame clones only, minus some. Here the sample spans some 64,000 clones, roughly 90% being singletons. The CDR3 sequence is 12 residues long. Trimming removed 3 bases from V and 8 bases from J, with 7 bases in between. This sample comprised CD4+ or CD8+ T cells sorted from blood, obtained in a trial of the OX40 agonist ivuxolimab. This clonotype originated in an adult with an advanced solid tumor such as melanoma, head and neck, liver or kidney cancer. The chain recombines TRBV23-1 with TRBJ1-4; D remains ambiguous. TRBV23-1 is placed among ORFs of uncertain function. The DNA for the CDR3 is TGCGCCAGCAGTCACCTAGGGGAAAAACTGTTTTTT. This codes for CASSHLGEKLFF.